These 7 T cell receptor beta chains originate from one sample sequenced in a study of cytomegalovirus exposure and HLA in healthy donors. The study ran its PCR with 60 Vbeta and 13 Jbeta primers. Assay: immunoSEQ multiplex PCR; the TCRdb copy retains only in-frame clones and omits some. The sample comprises about 92,000 clones, less than 70% of which are singletons, and roughly 2.7% rests with the top ten. Sequencing was done on a sample of PBMCs. Receptors were obtained from a man aged 50 to 60 in good health and CMV-seronegative.

This clone has just a few counts. The rearrangement joins TRBV29-1 to TRBJ1-1, with no clear D. Trimming pared 3 bases from V and 5 bases from J, leaving 13 bases between. Germline loops: CDR1 SQVTM, CDR2 ANQGSEA. This CDR3 has 13 amino acids. CDR3: CSVERATATEAFF. DNA of the CDR3: TGCAGCGTTGAGAGGGCCACGGCTACTGAAGCTTTCTTT. Together with reference TRBV29-1 and TRBJ1-1, the CDR3 gives the full variable domain: SAVISQKPSRDICQRGTSLTIQCQVDSQVTMMFWYRQQPGQSLTLIATANQGSEATYESGFVIDKFPISRPNLTFSTLTVSNMSPEDSSIYLCSVERATATEAFFGQGTRLTVV.

This clone was recorded a few times. The chain employs TRBV6-1 and TRBJ2-5, with TRBD2 matching 10 bases. CDR3 length: 14 residues. Germline V lookup: CDR1 MNHNS, CDR2 SASEGT. The V segment lost 6 bases and the J segment 5 bases; nucleotides outside the gene matches: 6. The chain's CDR3 is CASSTAGGPETQYF. CDR3 DNA: TGTGCCAGCAGCACAGCGGGGGGGCCGGAGACCCAGTACTTC.

The chain employs TRBV25-1 and TRBJ2-1; 7 bases map to TRBD2. Germline trimming cut 7 bases from V and 8 bases from J; bases unmatched to any gene: 8. This CDR3 has 13 residues. Germline-derived CDR1 and CDR2 are MGHDK and SYGVNS. In DNA, the CDR3 is TGTGCCAGCACCAGGGACTATGACGATGAGCAGTTCTTC. It specifies CASTRDYDDEQFF. Full variable domain (missing parts from reference TRBV25-1 and TRBJ2-1): EADIYQTPRYLVIGTGKKITLECSQTMGHDKMYWYQQDPGMELHLIHYSYGVNSTEKGDLSSESTVSRIRTEHFPLTLESARPSHTSQYLCASTRDYDDEQFFGPGTRLTVL.

V gene TRBV29-1 combines with J gene TRBJ2-3, with 8 bases lining up with TRBD2. Germline-derived CDR1 and CDR2 are SQVTM and ANQGSEA. The ends lost 7 bases at V and 4 bases at J; junction bases unmatched: 10. The CDR3 consists of 14 residues. CDR3 nucleotide sequence: TGCAGCGCGGGAGGGGGGCACGGGGCAGATACGCAGTATTTT. Translated, it gives CSAGGGHGADTQYF.

This chain uses TRBV4-2 with TRBJ1-5; 8 nucleotides align to TRBD1. Per germline, CDR1 LGHNA and CDR2 YNFKEQ. CDR3 length: 17 amino acids. The J segment lost 5 bases and the V segment lost 0 bases, leaving 9 bases of the junction unmatched. CDR3 sequence (DNA): TGTGCCAGCAGCCAAGACGGACAGGGTAGTCCCTATCAGCCCCAGCATTTT. Translated, it gives CASSQDGQGSPYQPQHF.

The gene calls are TRBV4-1 and TRBJ1-5; possibly TRBD1 for D (5 bases). Trimming shortened V by 2 bases and J by 9 bases, and 11 bases separated the two germline ends. The length of the CDR3 is 13 residues. The germline CDR1 and CDR2 sequences are MGHRA and YSYEKL. CDR3: CASSQTGPSPQHF. CDR3 DNA: TGCGCCAGCAGCCAAACAGGCCCATCGCCCCAGCATTTT.

This chain joins TRBV10-1 and TRBJ2-4, with 7 bases matching TRBD2. CDR3 length: 16 amino acids. The junction had 4 bases not matched to a gene; V was cut back by 2 bases and J by 0 bases. Germline V lookup: CDR1 WNHNN, CDR2 SYGVQD (reference sequence). The chain's CDR3 is CASSEALAVAKNIQYF. DNA for the CDR3: TGCGCCAGCAGTGAGGCCCTAGCGGTAGCCAAAAACATTCAGTACTTC.